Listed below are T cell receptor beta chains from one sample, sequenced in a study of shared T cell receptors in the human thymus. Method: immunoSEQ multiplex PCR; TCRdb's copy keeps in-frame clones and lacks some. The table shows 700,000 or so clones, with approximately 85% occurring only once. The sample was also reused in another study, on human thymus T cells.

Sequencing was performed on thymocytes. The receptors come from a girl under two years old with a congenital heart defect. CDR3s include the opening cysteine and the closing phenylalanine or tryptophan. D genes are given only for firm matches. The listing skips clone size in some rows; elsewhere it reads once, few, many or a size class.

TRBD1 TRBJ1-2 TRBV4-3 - CASSQESGIFDRGRDGYTF TGCGCCAGCAGCCAAGAGTCCGGGATCTTCGACAGGGGAAGGGATGGCTACACCTTC
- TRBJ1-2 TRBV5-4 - CASSIAGPLNYGYTF TGTGCCAGCAGCATAGCAGGGCCCCTCAACTATGGCTACACCTTC
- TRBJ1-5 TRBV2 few CASDDRMSNQPQHF TGTGCCAGCGATGACAGGATGAGCAATCAGCCCCAGCATTTT
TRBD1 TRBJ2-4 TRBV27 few CASRGSVGTGNPNIQYF TGTGCCAGCAGGGGTAGCGTGGGGACAGGGAACCCTAACATTCAGTACTTC
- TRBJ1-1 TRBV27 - CASRLYYREARAFF TGTGCCAGCAGGCTATATTACAGGGAAGCTCGGGCTTTCTTT
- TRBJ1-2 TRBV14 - CASSQDPPQGKRLNYGYTF TGTGCCAGCAGCCAAGATCCCCCGCAGGGGAAGCGCCTTAACTATGGCTACACCTTC
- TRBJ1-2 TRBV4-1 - CASSHGNREGYTF TGCGCCAGCAGCCATGGGAACAGGGAAGGCTACACCTTC
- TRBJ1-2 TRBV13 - CASSPTGGGEGYTF TGTGCCAGCAGCCCAACCGGGGGGGGAGAGGGCTACACCTTC
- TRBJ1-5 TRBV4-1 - CASSQDRQGNQPQHF TGCGCCAGCAGCCAGGATCGACAGGGCAATCAGCCCCAGCATTTT
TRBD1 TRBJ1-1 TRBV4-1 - CASSPPVLTGSTEAFF TGCGCCAGCAGTCCCCCTGTTCTGACAGGGAGCACTGAAGCTTTCTTT
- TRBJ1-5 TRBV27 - CASSPGHGNQPQHF TGTGCCAGCAGCCCCGGACACGGCAATCAGCCCCAGCATTTT
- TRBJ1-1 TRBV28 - CASSPATRMNTEAFF TGTGCCAGCAGCCCCGCGACACGTATGAACACTGAAGCTTTCTTT
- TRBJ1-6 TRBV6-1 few CASSEVKQGPLHF TGTGCCAGCAGTGAAGTCAAACAGGGACCCCTCCACTTT
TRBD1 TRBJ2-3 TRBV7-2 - CASSRDRIRTDTQYF TGTGCCAGCAGCCGGGACAGGATACGCACAGATACGCAGTATTTT
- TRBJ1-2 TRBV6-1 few CASSEQGLYGYTF TGTGCCAGCAGTGAACAGGGACTCTATGGCTACACCTTC
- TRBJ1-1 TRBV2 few CASRADSPEAFF TGTGCCAGCAGGGCGGACAGCCCTGAAGCTTTCTTT
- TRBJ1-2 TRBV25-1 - CASSPRDSGDGYTF TGTGCCAGCAGTCCGCGGGACTCTGGGGATGGCTACACCTTC
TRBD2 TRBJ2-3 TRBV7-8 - CASSLEERSRPKLAGETDTQYF TGTGCCAGCAGCTTAGAAGAGAGAAGCCGGCCTAAACTAGCGGGGGAAACAGATACGCAGTATTTT
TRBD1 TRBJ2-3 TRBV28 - CASRELRTGDTDTQYF TGTGCCAGCAGGGAACTAAGGACAGGGGACACAGATACGCAGTATTTT
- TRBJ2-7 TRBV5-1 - CASSFPAGGEQYF TGCGCCAGCAGCTTCCCCGCAGGCGGGGAGCAGTACTTC
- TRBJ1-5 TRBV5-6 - CASSQRQDLLNQPQHF TGTGCCAGCAGCCAACGACAGGATCTCCTCAATCAGCCCCAGCATTTT
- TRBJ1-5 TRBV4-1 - CASSQGLTVVHQPQHF TGCGCCAGCAGCCAAGGGTTAACAGTGGTTCATCAGCCCCAGCATTTT
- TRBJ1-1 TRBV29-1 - CSAGELDGNTEAFF TGCAGCGCCGGGGAGTTGGACGGGAACACTGAAGCTTTCTTT
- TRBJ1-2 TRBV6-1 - CASSGPGAANYGYTF TGTGCCAGCAGTGGTCCAGGGGCAGCTAACTATGGCTACACCTTC
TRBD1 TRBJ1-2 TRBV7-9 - CASTRGSRGLGGYTF TGTGCCAGCACCAGGGGGTCCAGGGGGCTTGGTGGCTACACCTTC
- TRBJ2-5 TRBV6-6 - CASEYSAGETQYF TGTGCCAGCGAGTATAGCGCCGGAGAGACCCAGTACTTC
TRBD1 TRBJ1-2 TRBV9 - CASSGRTGVRAYGYTF TGTGCCAGCAGCGGACGGACAGGGGTGAGAGCCTATGGCTACACCTTC
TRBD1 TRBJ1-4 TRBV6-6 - CASSYKGQRKEKLFF TGTGCCAGCAGTTACAAGGGACAGAGGAAGGAAAAACTGTTTTTT
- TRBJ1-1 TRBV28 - CASSYYANTEAFF TGTGCCAGCAGTTACTATGCGAACACTGAAGCTTTCTTT
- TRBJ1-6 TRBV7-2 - CASSPLEDSYNSPLHF TGTGCCAGCAGCCCCTTAGAAGACTCCTATAATTCACCCCTCCACTTT
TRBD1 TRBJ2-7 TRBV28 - CASSSTGAKLDYEQYF TGTGCCAGCAGTTCTACAGGGGCGAAATTGGACTACGAGCAGTACTTC
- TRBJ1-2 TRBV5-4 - CASSLPGSNYGYTF TGTGCCAGCAGCTTGCCAGGCTCTAACTATGGCTACACCTTC
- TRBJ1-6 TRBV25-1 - CASSDRGGGWNSPLHF TGTGCCAGCAGTGACAGAGGGGGGGGTTGGAATTCACCCCTCCACTTT
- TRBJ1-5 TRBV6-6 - CASSYSRVYGNQPQHF TGTGCCAGCAGTTACTCGAGAGTGTACGGCAATCAGCCCCAGCATTTT
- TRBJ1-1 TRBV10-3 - CAIRPLRPGSTEAFF TGTGCCATCAGACCGCTGCGCCCCGGGTCCACTGAAGCTTTCTTT
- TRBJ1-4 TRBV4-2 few CASSQEPGQPSEKLFF TGTGCCAGCAGCCAAGAACCCGGACAGCCGTCTGAAAAACTGTTTTTT
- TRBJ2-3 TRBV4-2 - CASSQEGRTDTQYF TGTGCCAGCAGCCAAGAGGGCCGCACAGATACGCAGTATTTT
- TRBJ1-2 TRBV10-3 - CAISEADSTRGYTF TGTGCCATCAGTGAGGCGGACAGTACTCGGGGCTACACCTTC
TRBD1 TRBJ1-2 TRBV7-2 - CASSLGDRALGGYTF TGTGCCAGCAGCTTAGGGGACAGGGCCCTGGGTGGCTACACCTTC
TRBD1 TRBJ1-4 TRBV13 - CASRGRDRNEKLFF TGTGCCAGCAGGGGAAGGGACAGAAATGAAAAACTGTTTTTT
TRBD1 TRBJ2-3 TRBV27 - CASIAGQGLGAPSTDTQYF TGTGCCAGCATAGCAGGACAGGGACTTGGAGCCCCTAGCACAGATACGCAGTATTTT
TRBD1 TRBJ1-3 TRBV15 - CATSSGQAGNTIYF TGTGCCACCAGCAGCGGACAGGCTGGAAACACCATATATTTT
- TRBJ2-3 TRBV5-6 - CASSLGRLAWPLADTQYF TGTGCCAGCAGCTTGGGTCGGCTAGCGTGGCCACTAGCAGATACGCAGTATTTT
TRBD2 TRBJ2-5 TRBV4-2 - CASSRMTSERLSRYQETQYF TGTGCCAGCAGCCGGATGACTAGCGAACGACTTTCTAGGTACCAAGAGACCCAGTACTTC
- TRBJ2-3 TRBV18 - CASSPPEDTDTQYF TGTGCCAGCTCACCACCTGAGGACACAGATACGCAGTATTTT